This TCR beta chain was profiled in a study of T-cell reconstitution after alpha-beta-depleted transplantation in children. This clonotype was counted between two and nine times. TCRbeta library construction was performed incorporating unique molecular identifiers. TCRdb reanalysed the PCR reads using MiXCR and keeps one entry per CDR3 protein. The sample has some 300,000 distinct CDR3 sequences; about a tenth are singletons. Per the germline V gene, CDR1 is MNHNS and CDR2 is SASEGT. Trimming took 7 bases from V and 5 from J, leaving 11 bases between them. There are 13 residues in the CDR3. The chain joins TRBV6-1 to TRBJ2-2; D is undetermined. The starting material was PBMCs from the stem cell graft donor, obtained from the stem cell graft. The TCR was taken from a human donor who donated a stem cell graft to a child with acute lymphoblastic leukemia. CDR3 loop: CASTQLGTGELFF. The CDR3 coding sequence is TGTGCCAGCACCCAACTTGGGACCGGGGAGCTGTTTTTT.